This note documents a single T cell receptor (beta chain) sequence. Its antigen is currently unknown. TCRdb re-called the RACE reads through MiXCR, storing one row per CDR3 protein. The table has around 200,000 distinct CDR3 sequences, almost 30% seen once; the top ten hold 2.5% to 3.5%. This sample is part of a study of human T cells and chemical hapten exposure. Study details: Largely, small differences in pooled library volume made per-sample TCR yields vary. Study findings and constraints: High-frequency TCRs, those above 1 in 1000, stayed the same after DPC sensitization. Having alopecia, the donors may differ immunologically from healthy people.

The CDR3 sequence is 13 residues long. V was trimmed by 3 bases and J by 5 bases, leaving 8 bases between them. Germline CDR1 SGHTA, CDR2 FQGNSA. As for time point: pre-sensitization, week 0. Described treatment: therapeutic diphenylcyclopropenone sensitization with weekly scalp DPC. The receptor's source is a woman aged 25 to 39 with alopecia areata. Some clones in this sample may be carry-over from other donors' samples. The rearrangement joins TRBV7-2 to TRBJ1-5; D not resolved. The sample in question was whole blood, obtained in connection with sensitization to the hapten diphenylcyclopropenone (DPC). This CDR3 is CASSFTGDQPQHF. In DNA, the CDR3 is TGTGCCAGCAGCTTTACCGGGGATCAGCCCCAGCATTTT.